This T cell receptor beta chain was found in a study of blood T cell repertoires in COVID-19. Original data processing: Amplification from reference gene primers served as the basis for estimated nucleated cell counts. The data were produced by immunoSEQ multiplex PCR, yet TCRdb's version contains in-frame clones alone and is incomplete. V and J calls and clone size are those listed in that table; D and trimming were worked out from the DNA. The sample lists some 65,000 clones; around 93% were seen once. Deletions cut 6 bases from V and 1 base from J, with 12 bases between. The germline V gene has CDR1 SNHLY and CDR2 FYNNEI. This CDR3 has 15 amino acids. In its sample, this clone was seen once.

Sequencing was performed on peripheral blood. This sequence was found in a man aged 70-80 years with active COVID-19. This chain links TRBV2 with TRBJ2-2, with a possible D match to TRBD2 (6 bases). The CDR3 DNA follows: TGTGCCAGCAGCGTGGACGGGGGGAACACCGGGGAGCTGTTTTTT. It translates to CASSVDGGNTGELFF.